This TCR beta chain was sequenced for a study of shared T cell receptors in the human thymus (dated by TCRdb to the early 2020s). Background on the whole study: The study examined how self-reactive, shared T-cell receptor alpha chains are generated in the human thymus.

The CDR3, from cysteine to phenylalanine, totals 16 residues. Left in the record is the CDR3 DNA by itself, 48 bases read in frame from the first base. V trim: 0 bases; J trim: 3 bases; unmatched bases: 4. In the germline V gene (reference sequence), CDR1 corresponds to SEHNR and CDR2 to FQNEAQ. In the case of this clone: This receptor's antigen is unknown. There are no base qualities to consult, and no much larger clone falls within one base.

Library creation used the immunoSEQ multiplex PCR assay. TCRdb provides this immuneACCESS table in a form limited to in-frame rearrangements. Some clones are lacking; in checked studies, under half of them reflect an unresolved V gene, and why the rest are absent is not known. The sample records about 500,000 clones, more than 75% of which are singletons. About 0.012% of the sample is in the top ten clones. This sample was shared with a second study, whose subject was human thymus T cells. The second paper further reports: Immunologically healthy infants undergoing open corrective cardiac surgery for congenital heart defects in Finland were used as donors. The thymus tissue came from surgical resects taken out during corrective cardiac surgery. Biased V and J gene segment usage appeared to be present in both thymic and peripheral blood repertoires. According to the related research, thymic TCR repertoires were highly overlapping among unrelated individuals. The study used fewer than ten infant thymus samples plus four related peripheral blood samples to characterize TCR alpha and beta repertoires. The cohort included six male and two female infants, with donor ages spanning 7 to 244 days. After being mechanically released from the tissue, thymocytes were kept at -70 degrees C in pellets of about 9.5-30 million cells. A QIAsymphony instrument was used to extract genomic DNA from frozen cell pellets. The immunoSEQ multiplex PCR assay was used to amplify the TCRB and TCRAD loci from a standardized amount of quality-controlled genomic DNA. The V(D)J region was spanned by amplicons of a length sufficient to cover the CDR3 and to identify V and J genes. Amplicon sequencing was performed on an Illumina platform through the commercial immunoSEQ service. Primer bias and sequencing errors were corrected using previously described methods, and TCRAD and TCRB definitions followed the IMGT database. Repertoires were analysed with immunoSEQ Analyzer 3.0 and VDJTools, covering basic statistics, V/J segment usage, diversity estimates, rarefaction and pairwise overlap. Diversity was estimated using the Chao1, ChaoE, Efron-Thisted, Shannon and inverse Simpson indices, and was also estimated on datasets down-sampled to the size of the smallest sample. Repertoire overlap used strict matching of CDR3 nucleotide sequence, V gene and J gene, with Jaccard-based multidimensional scaling clustering. On average, roughly 810,000 unique TCRB clonotypes were obtained from thymus samples, compared with some 84,000 from blood samples.

The receptor was derived from a boy under two years old with a congenital heart defect. Donor details come from another sample of the same person, matched by shared clones. The chain uses TRBV7-9 and TRBJ2-2, with TRBD2 identical over 7 junction bases. Source material: thymocytes. This receptor carries the CDR3 CASSLAPSGDTGELFF. The sequenced DNA: TGTGCCAGCAGCTTAGCCCCTAGCGGAGACACCGGGGAGCTGTTTTTT.